A single sample is the source of the 14 T cell receptor beta chains below, sequenced in a study of T-cell memory formation after mild COVID-19. TCRdb fed the 5' RACE reads into MiXCR, producing one record per CDR3 protein. In the table there are roughly 28,000 distinct CDR3 sequences, more than 10% of which are singletons. Source material: PBMCs or a T cell subset sorted from them (not recorded which). These receptors originate from an adult woman who had mild COVID-19 (a few samples of this study predate the infection). Cell type and time point are not known.

This clonotype was counted at least ten times. The rearrangement uses TRBV5-1 and TRBJ1-1; TRBD1 aligns across 7 bases. Germline CDR1 and CDR2: SGHRS and YFSETQ. J lost 5 bases, V lost 4 bases, and 8 bases had no gene match. The CDR3 is made up of 14 amino acids. In DNA, the CDR3 is TGCGCCAGCAGCCCCGGAGGACAGGTAACTGAAGCTTTCTTT. This codes for CASSPGGQVTEAFF.

This clonotype was seen at least ten times. The CDR3: CSASGGVWSYEQYF. Written as DNA, the CDR3 is TGCAGTGCTAGCGGGGGCGTATGGTCCTACGAGCAGTACTTC. The rearrangement links TRBV20-1 to TRBJ2-7, with D perhaps given as TRBD1 or TRBD2 (6 bases each). Germline loops: CDR1 DFQATT, CDR2 SNEGSKA (reference sequence). V lost 3 bases, J lost 1 base, and 13 bases lay in between. There are 14 residues in the CDR3.

The chain joins TRBV18 to TRBJ2-7; no firm D call. The CDR3 totals 13 residues. Germline lookup yields CDR1 KGHSH and CDR2 LQKENI. The V and J ends lost 3 bases and 6 bases respectively, with 12 bases between them. CDR3 protein: CASSPTAQSEQYF. CDR3 DNA: TGTGCCAGCTCACCTACAGCACAGAGCGAGCAGTACTTC.

This clonotype was counted at least ten times. The chain has TRBV27 and TRBJ2-7, with 15 positions matching TRBD2. Germline CDR1 and CDR2: MNHEY and SMNVEV (reference sequence). This CDR3 contains 18 residues. The junction had 7 bases not matched to a gene; V was cut back by 2 bases and J by 2 bases. In nucleotides, the CDR3 is TGTGCCAGCAGTTTAGGGGGACTAGCGGGGGGCCGCCCCTACGAGCAGTACTTC. This encodes CASSLGGLAGGRPYEQYF.

This clonotype has a count of ten or more. The DNA of the CDR3 is TGTGCCAGCAGCTCCCCGGTTGGCGCGGGGCTTCCCTACGAGCAGTACTTC. As protein: CASSSPVGAGLPYEQYF. The V gene is TRBV7-8, the J gene TRBJ2-7; a possible D gene is TRBD2 (6 bases). The germline V gene encodes CDR1 SGHVS and CDR2 FQNEAQ. The CDR3 length is 17 residues. The germline V and J ends were trimmed by 4 bases and 2 bases, with 21 bases remaining between them.

At least ten counts were recorded for this clonotype. The chain is built from TRBV9 and TRBJ2-1; the D is unclear. This CDR3 is built from 15 residues. V gave up 2 bases and J gave up 5 bases, with 14 bases separating them. Per the germline V gene, CDR1 is SGDLS and CDR2 is YYNGEE. The CDR3 here is CASSVSGISHNEQFF. In nucleotides, the CDR3 is TGTGCCAGCAGCGTCTCGGGTATCAGTCACAATGAGCAGTTCTTC.

This clonotype is medium-sized (0.01 to 0.1%) within its sample. The chain employs TRBV27 and TRBJ2-1; D is undetermined. CDR1 MNHEY and CDR2 SMNVEV come from the germline V gene (reference sequence). The CDR3 extends over 14 amino acids. Trimming took 2 bases from V and 7 from J, leaving 12 bases between them. The CDR3 nucleotides are TGTGCCAGCAGTTTAACGCCCCTAGGAAATGAGCAGTTCTTC. This encodes CASSLTPLGNEQFF.

Ten or more counts support this clonotype. The V call is TRBV12-3 or TRBV12-4, the J call TRBJ2-7; 7 nucleotides line up with TRBD1. The V segment lost 4 bases and the J segment 3 bases; nucleotides outside the gene matches: 6. CDR3 length: 14 residues. The CDR3 DNA reads TGTGCCAGCAGTTACGCCGGGACAGACTACGAGCAGTACTTC. Its translation is CASSYAGTDYEQYF.

This clonotype was seen many times. The CDR3 is CASSFGLAGAAKSSTDTQYF. CDR3 bases: TGTGCCAGCAGTTTCGGACTAGCGGGAGCGGCCAAATCTAGCACAGATACGCAGTATTTT. The chain links TRBV7-9 to TRBJ2-3; 13 bases are a match to TRBD2. Germline V gene data show CDR1 as SEHNR and CDR2 as FQNEAQ (reference sequence). There are 20 residues in the CDR3. Losses at the gene ends were 6 bases for V and 0 bases for J; bases not matched to a gene: 15.

The genes are TRBV6-5 and TRBJ2-7, with 8 positions matching TRBD1. This CDR3 contains 13 residues. Germline-derived CDR1 and CDR2 are MNHEY and SVGAGI. The CDR3 DNA reads TGTGCCAGCAGTCGCAACTCAGGGGGCGAGCAGTACGTT. This sequence encodes CASSRNSGGEQYV.

Many counts were recorded for this clonotype. V usage is TRBV5-5 and J usage is TRBJ1-2; a possible D gene is TRBD1 (6 bases). The CDR3 sequence is 16 residues long. Germline V gives CDR1 SGHKS, CDR2 YYEKEE (reference sequence). Trimming cost V 5 bases and J 8 bases, with 25 bases left between them. CDR3 nucleotide sequence: TGTGCCAGCAGGCGGGACACGGGCACGAAGTTTGAGGGCTACACCTTC. Translating gives CASRRDTGTKFEGYTF.

This clonotype was counted many times. The gene calls are TRBV20-1 and TRBJ2-3, with TRBD2 identical over 8 bases. CDR1 is DFQATT, CDR2 SNEGSKA, per germline (reference sequence). Germline trimming cut 4 bases from V and 4 bases from J; bases unmatched to any gene: 7. This CDR3 is built from 14 residues. The CDR3 sequence: CSANNAGGPDTQYF. In DNA form, the CDR3 reads TGCAGTGCTAATAACGCGGGAGGCCCAGATACGCAGTATTTT.

This clonotype was picked up many times. The chain is built from TRBV3-1 and TRBJ2-2; D remains ambiguous. Trimming left V 0 bases short and J 0 bases short, with 8 bases between. Looked up from germline, CDR1 is LGHDT and CDR2 is YNNKEL (reference sequence). CDR3 size: 16 residues. In DNA form, the CDR3 reads TGTGCCAGCAGCCAAGATGGAACAGCGAACACCGGGGAGCTGTTTTTT. As protein: CASSQDGTANTGELFF.

This clonotype was detected ten times or more. The gene calls are TRBV7-6 and TRBJ2-1, with 13 nucleotides matching TRBD2. Trimming cost V 2 bases and J 9 bases; bases outside gene matches: 13. Germline V gene sequence: CDR1 SGHVS, CDR2 FNYEAQ. The CDR3 runs 18 residues. CDR3 nucleotides: TGTGCCAGCAGCTTAACACTAATGACTAGCGGGGGGAGGGCTGAGCAGTTCTTC. It translates to CASSLTLMTSGGRAEQFF.